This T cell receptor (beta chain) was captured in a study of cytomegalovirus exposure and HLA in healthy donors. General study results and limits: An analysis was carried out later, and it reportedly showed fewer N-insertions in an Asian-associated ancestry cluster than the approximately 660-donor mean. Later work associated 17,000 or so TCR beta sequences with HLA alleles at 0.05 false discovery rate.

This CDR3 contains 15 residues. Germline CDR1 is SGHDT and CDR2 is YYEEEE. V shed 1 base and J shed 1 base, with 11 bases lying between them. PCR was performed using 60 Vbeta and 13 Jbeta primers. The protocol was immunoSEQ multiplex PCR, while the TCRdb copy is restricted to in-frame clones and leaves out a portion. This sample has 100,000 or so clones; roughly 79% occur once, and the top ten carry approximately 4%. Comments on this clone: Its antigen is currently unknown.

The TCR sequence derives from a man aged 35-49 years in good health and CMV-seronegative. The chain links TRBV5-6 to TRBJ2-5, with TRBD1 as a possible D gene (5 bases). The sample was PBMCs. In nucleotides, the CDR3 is TGTGCCAGCAGCTTGCCGTATAGGGGCCAAGAGACCCAGTACTTC. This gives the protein CASSLPYRGQETQYF. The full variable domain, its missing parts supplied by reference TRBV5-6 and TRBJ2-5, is DAGVTQSPTHLIKTRGQQVTLRCSPKSGHDTVSWYQQALGQGPQFIFQYYEEEERQRGNFPDRFSGHQFPNYSSELNVNALLLGDSALYLCASSLPYRGQETQYFGPGTRLLVL.